This T cell receptor (beta chain) was retrieved from a study of blood T cell repertoires in COVID-19. For the study at large: Samples came from the United States, Italy and Spain, spanning acute and convalescent COVID-19. PBMCs, B-cell-depleted T cells, or T cells were the source of the cDNA or gDNA that made up the material.

The trim removed 10 bases at V and 2 bases at J, leaving 6 bases unmatched. Germline CDR1 and CDR2: MNHEY and SMNVEV (reference sequence). The CDR3 extends over 13 amino acids. The data were produced by immunoSEQ multiplex PCR, yet TCRdb's version contains in-frame clones alone and is incomplete. The table lists 90,000 or so clones, 86% of them singletons. This clone turned up a few times. V and J are TRBV27 and TRBJ1-2; TRBD1 matches at 8 bases. The clonotype originates from a man aged 60 to 75 with acute or convalescent COVID-19. Sample: peripheral blood. CDR3 DNA sequence: TGTGCCACCCAGAGACAGGGGAACTATGGCTACACCTTC. Its protein product is CATQRQGNYGYTF.